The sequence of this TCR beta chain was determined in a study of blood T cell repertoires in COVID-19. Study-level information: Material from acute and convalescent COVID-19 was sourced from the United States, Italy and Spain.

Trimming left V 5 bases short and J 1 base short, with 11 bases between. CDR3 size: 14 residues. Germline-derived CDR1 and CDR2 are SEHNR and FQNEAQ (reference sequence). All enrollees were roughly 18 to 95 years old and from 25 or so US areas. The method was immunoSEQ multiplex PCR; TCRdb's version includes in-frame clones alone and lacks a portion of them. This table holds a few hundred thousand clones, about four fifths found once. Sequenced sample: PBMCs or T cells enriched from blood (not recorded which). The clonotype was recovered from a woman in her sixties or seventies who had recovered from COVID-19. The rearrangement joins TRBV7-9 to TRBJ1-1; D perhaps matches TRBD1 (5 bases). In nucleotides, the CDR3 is TGTGCCAGCAGCCCACCCACAGGGAACACTGAAGCTTTCTTT. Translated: CASSPPTGNTEAFF.